A selection of T cell receptor beta chains follows, all from one sample in a study of CD8+ T cells in alopecia areata. Only in-frame clones appear in the TCRdb table, and some are missing; sequencing was by immunoSEQ multiplex PCR. This table has around 200,000 clones, more than 55% appearing once. Specimen: CD4+ T cells sorted from blood, collected at week 4, from a patient treated with tofacitinib. The receptors originated from a human donor with alopecia areata. Each CDR3 is given with its conserved first and last residue. A D gene is named only where the DNA matches it firmly. Clone sizes are given selectively: once, few, many, or a class where the clone is expanded.

>TRBV5-1|.|TRBJ1-5|.
TGCGCCAGCAGCTTGGATTCTGGGGCTCAGCCCCAGCATTTT
CASSLDSGAQPQHF
>TRBV5-1|.|TRBJ2-2|.
TGCGCCAGCAGCGCTGAGGGGGGCAACACCGGGGAGCTGTTTTTT
CASSAEGGNTGELFF
>TRBV10-3|.|TRBJ2-5|.
TGTGCCATCAGTGAGGGGGACGGCCTCCAAGAGACCCAGTACTTC
CAISEGDGLQETQYF
>TRBV9|.|TRBJ2-7|.
TGTGCCAGCAGCACGGACCCAGGGCAGTACGAGCAGTACTTC
CASSTDPGQYEQYF
>TRBV11-2|TRBD1|TRBJ2-5|.
TGTGCCAGCAGCGCCCACAGGGGAGAGACCCAGTACTTC
CASSAHRGETQYF
>TRBV30|.|TRBJ1-2|.
TGTGCCTGGAAGGATGGCTACACCTTC
CAWKDGYTF
>TRBV27|TRBD1|TRBJ2-1|.
TGTGCCAGCAGTTTTAGGACAGGGGGATCTGGCGATGAGCAGTTCTTC
CASSFRTGGSGDEQFF
>TRBV6-1|.|TRBJ2-7|.
TGTGCCAGCAGTGGCGAGGGGCCGCACTACGAGCAGTACTTC
CASSGEGPHYEQYF
>TRBV7-9|.|TRBJ2-3|.
TGTGCCAGCAGCTTCCGGGCCGCCGGGACTACGCAGTATTTT
CASSFRAAGTTQYF
>TRBV4-2|.|TRBJ2-1|few
TGTGCCAGCAGCCAAGCCAACGCCAATGAGCAGTTCTTC
CASSQANANEQFF
>TRBV6-5|.|TRBJ2-6|.
TGTGCCAGCAGTCAATCCTCTGGGGCCAACGTCCTGACTTTC
CASSQSSGANVLTF
>TRBV4-2|.|TRBJ2-2|.
TGTGCCAGCAGCTCCAAAGAGGCCGGCGGGGAGCTGTTTTTT
CASSSKEAGGELFF
>TRBV18|.|TRBJ1-2|.
TGTGCCAGCTCACCACCCGGGGGTCGGTATGGCTACACCTTC
CASSPPGGRYGYTF
>TRBV4-2|TRBD2|TRBJ2-7|.
TGTGCCAGCAGCCAAGATCTGGCCAGCGGAGCGGGAGAGCAGTACTTC
CASSQDLASGAGEQYF
>TRBV5-1|TRBD1|TRBJ1-5|.
TGCGCCAGCAGCGAGGGACAGCCAGGAGGCAATCAGCCCCAGCATTTT
CASSEGQPGGNQPQHF
>TRBV30|.|TRBJ1-2|.
TGTGCCTGGAGTCTCTCCTCCGACGGCCCATTTAGCTATGGCTACACCTTC
CAWSLSSDGPFSYGYTF
>TRBV29-1|TRBD1|TRBJ1-2|.
TGCAGCGTTATATCCGGCCAGGGGGATGGCTACACCTTC
CSVISGQGDGYTF
>TRBV5-4|TRBD2|TRBJ2-1|.
TGTGCCAGCAGCTTGGCCTCGGGAGGGGCCTACAATGAGCAGTTCTTC
CASSLASGGAYNEQFF
>TRBV15|.|TRBJ1-4|.
TGTGCCACCAGCAGAGATGGGGGGAGTAATGAAAAACTGTTTTTT
CATSRDGGSNEKLFF
>TRBV10-3|TRBD1|TRBJ2-5|.
TGTGCCATCAGGAAACAGGGGGCAGGGGAGACCCAGTACTTC
CAIRKQGAGETQYF
>TRBV7-9|.|TRBJ2-6|.
TGTGCCAGCAGCTTAGATCTAACTGGGGCCAACGTCCTGACTTTC
CASSLDLTGANVLTF
>TRBV4-3|.|TRBJ1-5|few
TGCGCCAGCAGCCAAGATAGCAAAGCGAATCAGCCCCAGCATTTT
CASSQDSKANQPQHF
>TRBV30|.|TRBJ2-6|.
TGTGCCTGGAGTGCACCACCGCCGGGACAACCCTCTGGGGCCAACGTCCTGACTTTC
CAWSAPPPGQPSGANVLTF
>TRBV29-1|TRBD1|TRBJ2-6|few
TGCAGCGTTGATAGCCTGGGACAGGTAAACGTCCTGACTTTC
CSVDSLGQVNVLTF
>TRBV29-1|.|TRBJ2-3|.
TGCAGCGTTGAAGGAGGGATGGCGACCTGGGCGCAGTATTTT
CSVEGGMATWAQYF
>TRBV6-5|.|TRBJ2-2|.
TGTGCCAGCAGTTACTCAGGAGGGTCCCCCGGGGAGCTGTTTTTT
CASSYSGGSPGELFF
>TRBV7-2|.|TRBJ1-2|few
TGTGCCAGCAGCCGGACGGATCGTAACTATGGCTACACCTTC
CASSRTDRNYGYTF
>TRBV2|.|TRBJ2-7|once
TGTGCCAGCAATTTTAATCATCTCTACGAGCAGTACTTC
CASNFNHLYEQYF
>TRBV27|TRBD2|TRBJ2-2|.
TGTGCCAGCAGTTTTTTAGCGGGAGGGAACACCGGGGAGCTGTTTTTT
CASSFLAGGNTGELFF
>TRBV30|.|TRBJ1-5|few
TGTGCCTGGAGTCGACTCTTTAGCAATCAGCCCCAGCATTTT
CAWSRLFSNQPQHF
>TRBV29-1|.|TRBJ2-5|few
TGCAGCGTTGCGGCAGGCCAAGAGACCCAGTACTTC
CSVAAGQETQYF
>TRBV7-9|.|TRBJ1-4|few
TGTGCCAGCAGCTTCTCCCTCCTAACCCCCCGGGCAACTAATGAAAAACTGTTTTTT
CASSFSLLTPRATNEKLFF
>TRBV25-1|.|TRBJ2-5|once
TGTGCCAGCAGACTGGGGGTACGAGAGACCCAGTACTTC
CASRLGVRETQYF
>TRBV29-1|.|TRBJ2-7|few
TGCAGCGTGGGGGATGTGAACTCGGATGCCGAGCAGTACTTC
CSVGDVNSDAEQYF
>TRBV29-1|.|TRBJ1-2|.
TGCAGCGTTGCCACCTCTGGGGTTGGGGCGGAGGGCTACACCTTC
CSVATSGVGAEGYTF
>TRBV5-4|TRBD1|TRBJ2-7|few
TGTGCCAGCAGCTTGTCCACAGGGGGTCGCTACGAGCAGTACTTC
CASSLSTGGRYEQYF
>TRBV7-2|TRBD2|TRBJ2-1|.
TGTGCCAGCAGCTCCCGGACTAGCGGGAGGAGTGAGCAGTTCTTC
CASSSRTSGRSEQFF
>TRBV30|.|TRBJ1-1|once
TGTGCCTGGAGTGTTTTGGCAGGGTACACTGAAGCTTTCTTT
CAWSVLAGYTEAFF
>TRBV5-1|.|TRBJ2-2|.
TGCGCCAGCAGCATTAGCGGGAACACCGGGGAGCTGTTTTTT
CASSISGNTGELFF